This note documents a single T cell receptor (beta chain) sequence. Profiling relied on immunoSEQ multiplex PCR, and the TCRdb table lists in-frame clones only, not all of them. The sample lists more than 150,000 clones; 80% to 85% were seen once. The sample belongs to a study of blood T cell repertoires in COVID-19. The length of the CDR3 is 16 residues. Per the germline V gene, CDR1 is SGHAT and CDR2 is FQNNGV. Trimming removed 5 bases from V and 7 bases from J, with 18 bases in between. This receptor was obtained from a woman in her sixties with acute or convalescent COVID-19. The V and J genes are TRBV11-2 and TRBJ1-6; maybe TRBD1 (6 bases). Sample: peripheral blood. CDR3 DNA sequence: TGTGCCAGCAGCACCTTTTCAGGGGTCCTGAATTCACCCCTCCACTTT. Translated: CASSTFSGVLNSPLHF.